The T cell receptor (beta chain) described here comes from a study of T-cell reconstitution after alpha-beta-depleted transplantation in children. During its preparation, the TCRbeta library received unique molecular identifiers. Via MiXCR, TCRdb re-called the PCR reads, giving one row per CDR3 protein. The sample records fewer than 700,000 distinct CDR3 sequences, about an eighth being singletons. The V and J ends lost 3 bases and 0 bases, in that order; junction bases with no gene match: 17. This CDR3 has 19 amino acids. Germline CDR1 reads KGHSH; CDR2 reads LQKENI. Findings and limits, study-wide: Reports say that about two months after transplant, the alpha-beta T cells came out of several hundred graft clones that had expanded. Newly produced T cells mostly provided counts and TCRbeta diversity after one year, as hyperexpanded clones declined.

Details on this clonotype: Its specificity is unknown.

The V and J genes are TRBV18 and TRBJ2-7, with 7 bases that match TRBD1. The input for sequencing was PBMCs, mostly from graft donor cells, taken 360 days after TCRalphabeta/CD19-depleted stem cell transplant. The sequence came from a male patient younger than 18 who had a stem cell transplant for acute myeloid leukemia, so the T cells may come from the graft donor. This CDR3 is CASSPLASGQLKGSYEQYF. The DNA of the CDR3 is TGTGCCAGCTCACCGTTAGCCTCGGGACAGCTGAAAGGCTCCTACGAGCAGTACTTC.